This T cell receptor beta chain was observed in a study of OX40 agonist ivuxolimab in advanced cancers. Study-wide results and caveats: Low normalized T-cell clonal expansion also characterized some of the nonresponders.

Trimming took 0 bases from V and 4 from J; bases not matched to a gene: 1. Germline V CDR1 and CDR2: SGHRS, YFSETQ. The CDR3 has 14 residues. For this clone: No antigen is known for it.

Assay: immunoSEQ multiplex PCR; the TCRdb copy retains only in-frame clones and omits some. The data contain about 73,000 clones, more than 75% of them singletons. V gene TRBV5-1 combines with J gene TRBJ1-2; 9 bases line up with TRBD1. This receptor was taken from an adult with an advanced solid tumor such as melanoma, head and neck, liver or kidney cancer. The sequencing used CD4+ or CD8+ T cells sorted from blood, collected in a trial of the OX40 agonist ivuxolimab. The CDR3 DNA sequence: TGCGCCAGCAGCTTGGCACAGGGGGCCTATGGCTACACCTTC. This encodes CASSLAQGAYGYTF.